This TCR beta chain stems from a study of blood T cell repertoires in COVID-19 (dated by TCRdb to the early 2020s). In the study overall: Collaborator samples came from the United States, Italy and Spain and covered acute and convalescent phases of COVID-19. Where available, HLA class I and class II types were taken from metadata supplied by the sample provider and were not determined by assay-based typing. The repertoires were made available in a free public database intended to serve as a resource for research on the immune response to SARS-CoV-2. The dataset comprised deeply sampled blood TCRbeta repertoires from subjects exposed to, actively infected with, or recovered from COVID-19. Sample metadata almost always included a de-identified subject ID, COVID-19 status, age in years and sex. Samples came from the ongoing ImmuneRACE study (first 160 participants) plus 1,254 subjects from 6 global collaborators. The material from the prospective study consisted of cDNA or gDNA derived from T cells, B-cell-depleted T cells, or PBMCs. Overall study outcomes, separate from this receptor: The amount of clinical and demographic metadata varied by source and participant and was provided uncurated.

About this clone: No antigen is known for it. The record has no base qualities; no much larger clone is one base away.

The collaborating institutions used their own protocols to collect whole blood in K2EDTA tubes. For TCRbeta analysis, collaborators shipped samples in one of three forms: frozen whole blood, isolated PBMCs, or DNA extracted from either of those sample types. The immunoSEQ Assay, a bias-controlled multiplex PCR, was used to amplify TCRbeta CDR3 regions from genomic DNA. As for how the authors treated the data: Nucleated cell counts per sample were estimated from amplification of reference gene primers within the assay. Sequence reads were collapsed and filtered to measure the absolute abundance of every unique TCRbeta CDR3 rearrangement. For each sample, productive Simpson clonality was calculated as the square root of Simpson's diversity index across productive rearrangements. The immuneACCESS repertoire file appears here via TCRdb, limited to in-frame rearrangements. These files lack a portion of the clones; in checked studies, under half of the deficit traces to unresolved V genes, and the cause of the others is not known. The DNA was the basis for D and trimming; V, J and clone size are from that table. This sample gives some 98,000 clones in total; 82% of them show up just once. The top ten clones comprise roughly 10% of the sample.

The CDR1 and CDR2 encoded by the germline V gene are WSHSY and SAAADI. V loses 7 bases at its end and J loses 3 bases; junction bases beyond the gene matches: 9. The CDR3 spans 15 residues, from the cysteine through the phenylalanine. Only the CDR3 DNA is retained, 45 bases long and in frame from the first base. The TCR originated in a man in his 70s with active or convalescent COVID-19. The sequence joins TRBV10-2 to TRBJ2-5, and 9 junction bases match TRBD2. Sequenced input: peripheral blood. The nucleotides are TGCGCCAGCAAAACCTTAGCGGGGGTAGAAGAGACCCAGTACTTC. Its translation reads: CASKTLAGVEETQYF.